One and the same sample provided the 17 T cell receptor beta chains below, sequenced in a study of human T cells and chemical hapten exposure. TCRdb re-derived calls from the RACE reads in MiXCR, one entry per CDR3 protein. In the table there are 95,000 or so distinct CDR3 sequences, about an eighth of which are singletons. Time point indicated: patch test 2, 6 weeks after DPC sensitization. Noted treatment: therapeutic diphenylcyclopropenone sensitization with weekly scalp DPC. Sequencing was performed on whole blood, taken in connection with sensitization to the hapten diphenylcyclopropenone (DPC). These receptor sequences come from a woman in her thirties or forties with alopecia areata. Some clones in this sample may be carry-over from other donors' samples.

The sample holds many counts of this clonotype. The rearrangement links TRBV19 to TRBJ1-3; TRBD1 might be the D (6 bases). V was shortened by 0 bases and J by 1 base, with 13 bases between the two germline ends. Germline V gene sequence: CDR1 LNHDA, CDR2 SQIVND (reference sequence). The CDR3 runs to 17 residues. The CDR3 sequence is CASSIDAGQRSGNTIYF. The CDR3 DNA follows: TGTGCCAGTAGTATAGATGCCGGACAGCGATCTGGAAACACCATATATTTT.

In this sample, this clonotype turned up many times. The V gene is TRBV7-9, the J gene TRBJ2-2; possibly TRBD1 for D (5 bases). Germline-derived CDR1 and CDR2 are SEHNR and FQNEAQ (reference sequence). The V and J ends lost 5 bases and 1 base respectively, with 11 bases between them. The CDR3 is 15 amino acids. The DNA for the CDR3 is TGTGCCAGCAGCCCCTCAGACAGGAACACCGGGGAGCTGTTTTTT. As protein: CASSPSDRNTGELFF.

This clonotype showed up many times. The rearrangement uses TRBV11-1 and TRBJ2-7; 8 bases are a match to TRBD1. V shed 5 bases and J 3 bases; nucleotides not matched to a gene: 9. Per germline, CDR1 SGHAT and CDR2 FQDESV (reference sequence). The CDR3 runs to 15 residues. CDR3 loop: CASSPPGDRGYEQYF. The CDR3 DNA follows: TGTGCCAGCAGCCCTCCGGGAGACAGGGGCTACGAGCAGTACTTC.

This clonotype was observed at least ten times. The CDR3 here is CASSPSGNTEAFF. The CDR3 DNA is TGTGCCAGCTCACCCTCCGGGAACACTGAAGCTTTCTTT. The chain carries TRBV18 and TRBJ1-1; D gene ambiguous. Germline CDR1 is KGHSH and CDR2 is LQKENI. The CDR3 loop spans 13 amino acids. The V end was cut by 3 bases, the J end by 1 base, with 6 bases between.

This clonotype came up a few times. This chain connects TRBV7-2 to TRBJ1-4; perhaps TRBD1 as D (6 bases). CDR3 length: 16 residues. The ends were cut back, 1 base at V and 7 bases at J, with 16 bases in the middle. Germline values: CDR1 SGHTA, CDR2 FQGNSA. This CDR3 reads CASSLGLTGYPEKLFF. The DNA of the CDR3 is TGTGCCAGCAGCTTAGGGTTAACAGGGTACCCTGAAAAACTGTTTTTT.

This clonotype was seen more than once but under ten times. CDR3 DNA: TGTGCCAGCGGCAGGGGTGAGACCCAGTACTTC. This sequence encodes CASGRGETQYF. This chain joins TRBV28 and TRBJ2-5, with D perhaps TRBD1 (6 bases). Germline V gene sequence: CDR1 MDHEN, CDR2 SYDVKM. The CDR3 sequence is 11 residues long. V was cut by 8 bases and J by 5 bases, with 9 bases left in between.

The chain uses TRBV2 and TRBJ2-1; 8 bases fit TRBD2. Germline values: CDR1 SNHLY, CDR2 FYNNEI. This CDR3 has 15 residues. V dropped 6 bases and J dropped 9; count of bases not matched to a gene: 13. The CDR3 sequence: CASSPSGLAGGEQFF. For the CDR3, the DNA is TGTGCCAGCAGCCCTTCTGGACTAGCCGGCGGTGAGCAGTTCTTC.

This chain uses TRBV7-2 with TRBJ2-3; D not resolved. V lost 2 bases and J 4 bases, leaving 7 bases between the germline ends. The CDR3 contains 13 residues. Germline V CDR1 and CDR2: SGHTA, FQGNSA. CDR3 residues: CASSLSTPDTQYF. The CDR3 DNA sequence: TGTGCCAGCAGCTTAAGTACCCCAGATACGCAGTATTTT.

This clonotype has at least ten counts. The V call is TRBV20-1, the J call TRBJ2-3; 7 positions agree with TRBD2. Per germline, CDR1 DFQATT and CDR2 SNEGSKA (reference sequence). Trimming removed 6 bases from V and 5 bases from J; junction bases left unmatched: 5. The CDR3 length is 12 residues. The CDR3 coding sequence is TGCAGTGCCCTGCCGGGGGGAGATACGCAGTATTTT. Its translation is CSALPGGDTQYF.

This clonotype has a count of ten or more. CDR3 nucleotide sequence: TGTGCCAGCAAGTCGGTCGGAGAGACCCAGTACTTC. It codes for CASKSVGETQYF. The chain recombines TRBV6-2 or TRBV6-3 with TRBJ2-5; D is unclear. V shed 7 bases and J shed 4 bases, with 10 bases lying between them. Germline loops: CDR1 MNHEY, CDR2 SVGEGT. The CDR3 extends over 12 amino acids.

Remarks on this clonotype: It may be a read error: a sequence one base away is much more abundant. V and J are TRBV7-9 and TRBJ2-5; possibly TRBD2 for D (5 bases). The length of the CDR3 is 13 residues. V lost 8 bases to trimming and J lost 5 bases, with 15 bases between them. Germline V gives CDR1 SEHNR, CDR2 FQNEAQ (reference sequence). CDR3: CASGPSREETQYF. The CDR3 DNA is TGTGCCAGCGGACCTTCGAGGGAGGAGACCCAGTACTTC.

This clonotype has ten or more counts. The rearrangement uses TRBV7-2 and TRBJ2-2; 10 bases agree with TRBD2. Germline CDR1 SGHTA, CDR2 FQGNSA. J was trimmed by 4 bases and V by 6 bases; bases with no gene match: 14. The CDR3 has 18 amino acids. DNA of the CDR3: TGTGCCAGCAGGCCCGGGCTAGCGGGAGTGAGGGGCACCGGGGAGCTGTTTTTT. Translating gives CASRPGLAGVRGTGELFF. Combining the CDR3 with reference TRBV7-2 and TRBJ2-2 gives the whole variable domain GAGVSQSPSNKVTEKGKDVELRCDPISGHTALYWYRQSLGQGLEFLIYFQGNSAPDKSGLPSDRFSAERTGGSVSTLTIQRTQQEDSAVYLCASRPGLAGVRGTGELFFGEGSRLTVL.

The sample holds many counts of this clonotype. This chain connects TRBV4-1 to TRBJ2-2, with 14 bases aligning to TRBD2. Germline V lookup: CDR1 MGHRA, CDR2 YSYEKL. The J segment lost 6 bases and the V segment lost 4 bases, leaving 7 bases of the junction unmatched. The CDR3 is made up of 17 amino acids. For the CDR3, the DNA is TGCGCCAGCAGCCGCAGACTAGCGGGAGGGCCGTCCGGGGAGCTGTTTTTT. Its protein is CASSRRLAGGPSGELFF.

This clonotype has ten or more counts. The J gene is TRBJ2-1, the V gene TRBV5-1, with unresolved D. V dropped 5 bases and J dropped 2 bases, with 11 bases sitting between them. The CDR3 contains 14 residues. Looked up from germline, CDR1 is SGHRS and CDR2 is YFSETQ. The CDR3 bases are TGCGCCAGCAGGGCGTCCGAAACCTACAATGAGCAGTTCTTC. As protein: CASRASETYNEQFF.

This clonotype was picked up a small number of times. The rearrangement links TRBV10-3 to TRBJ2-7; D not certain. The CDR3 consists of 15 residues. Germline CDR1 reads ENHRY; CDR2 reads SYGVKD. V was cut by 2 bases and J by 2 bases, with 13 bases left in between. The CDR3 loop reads CAISELAGTTYEQYF. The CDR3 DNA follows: TGTGCCATCAGTGAGCTGGCAGGCACAACCTACGAGCAGTACTTC.

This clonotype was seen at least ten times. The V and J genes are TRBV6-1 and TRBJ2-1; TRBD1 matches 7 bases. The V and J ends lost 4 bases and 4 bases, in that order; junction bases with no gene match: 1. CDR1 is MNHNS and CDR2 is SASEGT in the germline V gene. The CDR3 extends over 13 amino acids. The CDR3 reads CASSVGQYNEQFF. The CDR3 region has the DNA TGTGCCAGCAGTGTGGGACAGTACAATGAGCAGTTCTTC.

The CDR3 sequence: CASSLRASGATDTQYF. The CDR3, as DNA: TGTGCCAGCAGCTTAAGGGCTAGCGGAGCCACAGATACGCAGTATTTT. V is TRBV7-2 and J is TRBJ2-3; 7 nucleotides line up with TRBD2. J was trimmed by 2 bases and V by 2 bases; bases with no gene match: 7. This CDR3 spans 16 amino acids. In germline, CDR1 is SGHTA, CDR2 FQGNSA. The whole variable domain, remainder taken from reference TRBV7-2 and TRBJ2-3, is GAGVSQSPSNKVTEKGKDVELRCDPISGHTALYWYRQSLGQGLEFLIYFQGNSAPDKSGLPSDRFSAERTGGSVSTLTIQRTQQEDSAVYLCASSLRASGATDTQYFGPGTRLTVL.